These 26 T cell receptor beta chains share one sample of origin, sequenced in a study of blood T cell repertoires in COVID-19. Assay used: immunoSEQ multiplex PCR; TCRdb lists only in-frame clones, some missing. The sample consists of hundreds of thousands of clones, 70% to 90% of them appearing once. The sequenced sample consisted of peripheral blood. These receptors originate from a man in his forties or fifties with COVID-19, enrolled during active disease.

The chain uses TRBV28 and TRBJ1-2; 7 bases agree with TRBD1. Germline loops: CDR1 MDHEN, CDR2 SYDVKM. Unmatched junction bases numbered 10, after V lost 5 bases and J lost 4 bases. There are 15 residues in the CDR3. CDR3 nucleotides: TGTGCCAGCAGTGTTGGGACAGATCCCTCCTATGGCTACACCTTC. Its translation: CASSVGTDPSYGYTF.

The V and J genes are TRBV28 and TRBJ2-1; 8 bases line up with TRBD2. V dropped 9 bases and J dropped 4; count of bases not matched to a gene: 8. CDR3 size: 14 residues. Germline CDR1 and CDR2: MDHEN and SYDVKM. The DNA of the CDR3 is TGTGCCAGTCATAGACTAGCGCGTTACAATGAGCAGTTCTTC. Translation: CASHRLARYNEQFF.

The rearrangement joins TRBV5-4 to TRBJ2-6; 8 nucleotides line up with TRBD1. Germline V gives CDR1 SGHNT, CDR2 YYREEE (reference sequence). The CDR3 loop spans 15 amino acids. Trimming took 8 bases from V and 2 from J; bases not matched to a gene: 6. In DNA form, the CDR3 reads TGTGCCAGTAATCAGGGGGCGCCTGGGGCCAACGTCCTGACTTTC. Its translation is CASNQGAPGANVLTF.

The chain has TRBV24-1 and TRBJ2-2, with D maybe TRBD1 (6 bases). The V end lost 4 bases, the J end lost 4 bases, and 12 bases lay between the germline ends. Germline V gene lookup returns CDR1 KGHDR and CDR2 SFDVKD. The CDR3 is made up of 15 amino acids. DNA for the CDR3: TGTGCCACCAGTGAGTGGGGGCTTGGCACCGGGGAGCTGTTTTTT. This translates into CATSEWGLGTGELFF.

The V gene is TRBV7-2, the J gene TRBJ2-1, with TRBD2 matching over 9 bases. V lost 6 bases, J lost 10 bases, and 10 bases stayed unmatched. The CDR3 sequence is 14 residues long. Germline CDR1 is SGHTA and CDR2 is FQGNSA. CDR3 protein: CASSGGLALWEQFF. CDR3 nucleotides: TGTGCCAGCAGTGGGGGACTAGCCCTATGGGAGCAGTTCTTC.

The rearrangement links TRBV5-6 to TRBJ1-5; no clear D. The germline gives CDR1 SGHDT, CDR2 YYEEEE. The CDR3 contains 15 residues. V was clipped by 8 bases and J by 0 bases, with 15 bases between them. The CDR3 loop is CASGEGPYSNQPQHF. CDR3 bases: TGTGCCAGTGGGGAGGGCCCTTATAGCAATCAGCCCCAGCATTTT.

This clone was observed a single time. V gene TRBV5-1 combines with J gene TRBJ2-3, with 8 nucleotides matching TRBD2. V lost 3 bases and J lost 2; bases outside the gene matches: 11. CDR3 size: 17 residues. Germline lookup yields CDR1 SGHRS and CDR2 YFSETQ. The CDR3 sequence: CASSSATGTRHTDTQYF. The CDR3 nucleotides are TGCGCCAGCAGCTCGGCCACCGGGACTAGGCACACAGATACGCAGTATTTT.

This sequence joins TRBV19 and TRBJ2-1; 15 nucleotides line up with TRBD2. The ends lost 5 bases at V and 9 bases at J; junction bases unmatched: 11. Germline V lookup: CDR1 LNHDA, CDR2 SQIVND (reference sequence). CDR3 length equals 17 residues. Here the CDR3 reads CASSPRTSGGAFSEQFF. The DNA of the CDR3 is TGTGCCAGTAGTCCAAGGACTAGCGGGGGGGCCTTCTCTGAGCAGTTCTTC.

The chain employs TRBV30 and TRBJ2-7; 7 nucleotides align to TRBD2. The length of the CDR3 is 13 residues. In germline, CDR1 is GTSNPN, CDR2 SVGIG (reference sequence). V lost 2 bases, J lost 2 bases, and 3 bases stayed unmatched. CDR3 sequence reads: CAWSTGTTYEQYF. In nucleotides, the CDR3 is TGTGCCTGGAGTACCGGGACTACCTACGAGCAGTACTTC.

This chain uses TRBV2 with TRBJ1-1; TRBD1 might be the D (5 bases). Trimming removed 10 bases from V and 3 bases from J, with 15 bases in between. The germline CDR1 and CDR2 sequences are SNHLY and FYNNEI. The CDR3 totals 13 residues. CDR3 coding DNA: TGTGCCACCCACAGGTTAGCGGACACTGAAGCTTTCTTT. It is translated as CATHRLADTEAFF.

This chain joins TRBV7-2 and TRBJ2-2, with D possibly matching TRBD2 (6 bases). The V gene lost 5 bases and the J gene lost 1 base, with 14 bases spanning the gap. The CDR3 extends over 16 amino acids. CDR1 SGHTA and CDR2 FQGNSA come from the germline V gene. The CDR3 DNA is TGTGCCAGCAGCCCGAGACTAGTACAGAACACCGGGGAGCTGTTTTTT. Its protein is CASSPRLVQNTGELFF.

The chain combines TRBV15 with TRBJ1-1; tentatively, D is TRBD1 (6 bases). Trimming cost V 5 bases and J 3 bases, with 16 bases left between them. Germline V gene sequence: CDR1 LNHNV, CDR2 YYDKDF (reference sequence). The length of the CDR3 is 15 residues. CDR3 sequence reads: CATSLRGGAHTEAFF. In DNA form, the CDR3 reads TGTGCCACCAGCCTAAGAGGGGGGGCGCACACTGAAGCTTTCTTT.

The chain is built from TRBV2 and TRBJ2-2; no clear D gene. From germline, CDR1 is SNHLY and CDR2 FYNNEI. The CDR3 length is 14 residues. The V and J ends lost 7 bases and 1 base respectively, with 10 bases between them. The CDR3, as DNA: TGTGCCAGCATTTCCACGAGGAACACCGGGGAGCTGTTTTTT. It translates to CASISTRNTGELFF.

J is TRBJ2-1 and V is TRBV19; D is unresolved. V was cut by 8 bases and J by 3 bases, with 14 bases left in between. The CDR3 has 14 amino acids. CDR1 and CDR2 (germline): LNHDA, SQIVND (reference sequence). The CDR3 DNA is TGTGCCAGTCGAGAGGCCACCTTCTACAATGAGCAGTTCTTC. It translates to CASREATFYNEQFF.

The chain combines TRBV7-6 with TRBJ2-7; 10 bases agree with TRBD2. V trimming: 3 bases; J trimming: 1 base; junction bases outside the gene matches: 3. Germline V gene data show CDR1 as SGHVS and CDR2 as FNYEAQ. The CDR3 runs to 15 residues. Written as DNA, the CDR3 is TGTGCCAGCAGCTTTGAACTAGCGGGGTCCTACGAGCAGTACTTC. This gives the protein CASSFELAGSYEQYF.

The chain links TRBV2 to TRBJ1-2; the D is unclear. The CDR3 contains 16 residues. Germline values: CDR1 SNHLY, CDR2 FYNNEI. The V end was cut by 3 bases, the J end by 0 bases, with 14 bases between. CDR3 sequence (DNA): TGTGCCAGCAGTGAGGGCCCCGTGCGAGCTAACTATGGCTACACCTTC. This encodes CASSEGPVRANYGYTF.

The chain uses TRBV6-5 and TRBJ2-7; perhaps TRBD2 as D (6 bases). Trimming removed 3 bases from V and 5 bases from J, with 17 bases in between. CDR1 is MNHEY and CDR2 is SVGAGI in the germline V gene. This CDR3 spans 15 amino acids. In nucleotides, the CDR3 is TGTGCCAGCAGTTATTTGGGGGGTGGCTTCAACGAGCAGTACTTC. This gives the protein CASSYLGGGFNEQYF.

The CDR3 DNA follows: TGTGCCAGCAGCGTAGAGGCGGGGGCGGGCACAGATACGCAGTATTTT. Protein product: CASSVEAGAGTDTQYF. The gene calls are TRBV9 and TRBJ2-3; D might be TRBD2 (7 bases). Germline CDR1 and CDR2: SGDLS and YYNGEE. V gave up 0 bases and J gave up 1 base, with 12 bases separating them. The CDR3 runs 16 residues.

Comments on this clone: The same CDR3 arises from other DNA sequences in this sample as well. V usage is TRBV5-1 and J usage is TRBJ1-1; 7 bases fit TRBD1. This CDR3 has 14 amino acids. Trimming at V came to 4 bases and at J to 1 base, leaving 4 bases not matched to a gene. Germline V gene lookup returns CDR1 SGHRS and CDR2 YFSETQ. Here the CDR3 reads CASSGGTANTEAFF. CDR3 coding DNA: TGCGCCAGCAGCGGCGGGACAGCGAACACTGAAGCTTTCTTT.

The V and J genes are TRBV6-5 and TRBJ1-4; 9 positions agree with TRBD1. The CDR3 sequence is 15 residues long. The germline gives CDR1 MNHEY, CDR2 SVGAGI. V was pared by 7 bases and J by 7 bases, with 10 bases of the junction left unmatched. The CDR3 protein is CASISGTGSSEKLFF. Written as DNA, the CDR3 is TGTGCCAGCATTAGTGGGACAGGGTCGAGTGAAAAACTGTTTTTT.

The chain is built from TRBV11-3 and TRBJ2-3, with 7 nucleotides matching TRBD2. With 4 bases clipped from V and 2 bases from J, the junction kept 9 bases outside the gene matches. The CDR3 runs to 16 residues. Germline CDR1 and CDR2: SGHNT and YENEEA. The DNA for the CDR3 is TGTGCCAGCAGCTCCGGGGGGAACGACCTCACAGATACGCAGTATTTT. As protein: CASSSGGNDLTDTQYF.

This chain connects TRBV7-8 to TRBJ1-2; D not certain. V was pared by 5 bases and J by 8 bases, with 15 bases between. The CDR3 length is 13 residues. The germline gives CDR1 SGHVS, CDR2 FQNEAQ. The CDR3 region is CASSPSRTGGYTF. The CDR3 nucleotides are TGTGCCAGCAGCCCAAGTAGGACGGGAGGCTACACCTTC.

DNA of the CDR3: TGTGCCAGCAGCTTGGCCAGTCGTCCCACTGGAAACACCATATATTTT. It specifies CASSLASRPTGNTIYF. The J gene is TRBJ1-3, the V gene TRBV5-6; D ambiguous. This CDR3 spans 16 amino acids. Germline CDR1 is SGHDT and CDR2 is YYEEEE. Between the trimmed V and J ends, which lost 0 bases and 2 bases, there was a span of 12 bases.

The table lists this clone with a count of one. The chain employs TRBV11-2 and TRBJ1-1; 7 positions agree with TRBD1. Trimming cost V 5 bases and J 4 bases; bases outside gene matches: 1. Germline V gene data show CDR1 as SGHAT and CDR2 as FQNNGV. The CDR3 covers 12 residues. The CDR3 region is CASSHRGTEAFF. The CDR3 region has the DNA TGTGCCAGCAGCCACAGGGGCACTGAAGCTTTCTTT.

This chain links TRBV28 with TRBJ1-5, with a possible D match to TRBD1 (6 bases). The germline CDR1 and CDR2 sequences are MDHEN and SYDVKM. The CDR3 covers 15 residues. Deletions cut 8 bases from V and 2 bases from J, with 16 bases between. As DNA, the CDR3 is TGTGCCAGCCGGGTGTCCGACAGGCGCAATCAGCCCCAGCATTTT. This translates into CASRVSDRRNQPQHF. Looking up the rest from reference TRBV28 and TRBJ1-5 gives the full variable domain: DVKVTQSSRYLVKRTGEKVFLECVQDMDHENMFWYRQDPGLGLRLIYFSYDVKMKEKGDIPEGYSVSREKKERFSLILESASTNQTSMYLCASRVSDRRNQPQHFGDGTRLSIL.

This sequence joins TRBV5-1 and TRBJ1-2; TRBD1 matches at 7 bases. The CDR3 has 13 amino acids. Germline V CDR1 and CDR2: SGHRS, YFSETQ. V trimming: 4 bases; J trimming: 6 bases; junction bases outside the gene matches: 6. CDR3 coding DNA: TGCGCCAGCAGCGTCGGACAGGATGATGGCTACACCTTC. It is translated as CASSVGQDDGYTF.